Listed here are 13 T cell receptor beta chains from one sample, sequenced in a study of identical twins listed by TCRdb under 2016. Library construction relied on 5' RACE. The sequencer listed for this sample is Illumina HiSeq 2000. Using fastp trimming at Q25 and MiXCR clonotype assembly, TCRdb reanalyzed the public sequencing data and kept in-frame beta chains. Rows are combined by CDR3 protein, so each entry shows the most common genes and DNA. Across this sample there are 600,000 to 850,000 distinct CDR3 sequences, with around a sixth seen only once. The ten largest clones represent around 13% of the sample. The same data also contributed to another study, on T cells expressing NK-cell markers.

Sequencing was done on a sample of PBMCs. The receptors originated from a woman between 18 and 29 years old in good health.

This clonotype was seen more than once but under ten times. This chain uses TRBV28 with TRBJ2-6, with D perhaps matching TRBD1 (6 bases). In germline, CDR1 is MDHEN, CDR2 SYDVKM. Trimming removed 5 bases from V and 3 bases from J, with 11 bases in between. The CDR3 has 15 amino acids. CDR3 residues: CASSRTGYGANVLTF. For the CDR3, the DNA is TGTGCCAGCAGTCGCACAGGGTATGGGGCCAACGTCCTGACTTTC.

This chain links TRBV7-9 with TRBJ2-4; 12 positions match TRBD2. V lost 5 bases, J lost 5 bases, and 4 bases stayed unmatched. Per the germline V gene, CDR1 is SEHNR and CDR2 is FQNEAQ (reference sequence). This CDR3 spans 15 amino acids. The CDR3 protein is CASSPTSGSQNIQYF. The CDR3 DNA is TGTGCCAGCAGCCCGACTAGCGGGAGCCAAAACATTCAGTACTTC.

This clonotype came up a few times. The chain joins TRBV7-9 to TRBJ2-3; TRBD2 matches at 7 bases. The CDR3 totals 16 residues. With V trimmed by 4 bases and J by 0 bases, 7 bases remained unmatched. Germline CDR1 reads SEHNR; CDR2 reads FQNEAQ (reference sequence). The chain's CDR3 is CASSSPTSQSTDTQYF. The CDR3 region has the DNA TGTGCCAGCAGCTCCCCGACTAGCCAGAGCACAGATACGCAGTATTTT.

A few counts support this clonotype. The V and J genes are TRBV30 and TRBJ2-1; 10 bases line up with TRBD1. The CDR3 has 13 residues. From germline, CDR1 is GTSNPN and CDR2 SVGIG (reference sequence). J lost 7 bases, V lost 7 bases, and 7 bases had no gene match. DNA of the CDR3: TGTGCCTTGACAGGGGGCGCTTTAAATGAGCAGTTCTTC. Translated, it gives CALTGGALNEQFF.

This chain uses TRBV18 with TRBJ2-3; the D is unclear. In germline, CDR1 is KGHSH, CDR2 LQKENI. The CDR3 spans 12 residues. Between the trimmed V and J ends, which lost 4 bases and 4 bases, there was a span of 6 bases. Written as DNA, the CDR3 is TGTGCCAGCTCACTCCAGTCAGATACGCAGTATTTT. Its translation: CASSLQSDTQYF.

This chain joins TRBV20-1 and TRBJ2-3; 8 bases are a match to TRBD2. CDR1 is DFQATT, CDR2 SNEGSKA, per germline (reference sequence). CDR3 length: 14 amino acids. Germline trimming cut 5 bases from V and 6 bases from J; bases unmatched to any gene: 10. CDR3: CSAALSGGGDTQYF. In DNA form, the CDR3 reads TGCAGTGCTGCCCTGAGCGGGGGTGGTGATACGCAGTATTTT.

In the case of this clonotype: Compared with germline, one end of the junction differs, possibly owing to a read error. This rearrangement joins TRBV7-9 to TRBJ2-7, with TRBD1 matching over 10 bases. The CDR3 covers 16 residues. Germline CDR1 reads SEHNR; CDR2 reads FQNEAQ (reference sequence). CDR3: CASSARQGAVSHEQYF. The CDR3 bases are TGTGCCAGCAGCGCAAGACAGGGGGCCGTCTCCCACGAGCAGTACTTC.

This clonotype was detected only a few times. The chain recombines TRBV6-5 with TRBJ2-3, with 7 bases fitting TRBD2. Per germline, CDR1 MNHEY and CDR2 SVGAGI. CDR3 length equals 15 residues. Trimming cost V 3 bases and J 8 bases; bases outside gene matches: 11. The CDR3 sequence is CASSYGWRGMGTQYF. The DNA of the CDR3 is TGTGCCAGCAGTTATGGTTGGCGGGGGATGGGTACGCAGTATTTT.

This clonotype was found many times. The V gene is TRBV2, the J gene TRBJ1-5; D is perhaps TRBD1 (5 bases). V lost 4 bases, J lost 1 base, and 14 bases lay in between. The CDR3 spans 16 residues. Per germline, CDR1 SNHLY and CDR2 FYNNEI. In DNA form, the CDR3 reads TGTGCCAGCAGTGGCCCTGGGCGGGGGAGCAATCAGCCCCAGCATTTT. Translated: CASSGPGRGSNQPQHF. The variable domain in full, completed from reference TRBV2 and TRBJ1-5, reads EPEVTQTPSHQVTQMGQEVILRCVPISNHLYFYWYRQILGQKVEFLVSFYNNEISEKSEIFDDQFSVERPDGSNFTLKIRSTKLEDSAMYFCASSGPGRGSNQPQHFGDGTRLSIL.

The chain couples TRBV6-2 or TRBV6-3 to TRBJ2-5, with TRBD2 matching over 11 bases. The length of the CDR3 is 15 residues. Germline V gene sequence: CDR1 MNHEY, CDR2 SVGEGT. Trimming took 6 bases from V and 2 from J; bases not matched to a gene: 5. In DNA form, the CDR3 reads TGTGCCAGCAGCGGCCGACTAGCGGGGCAAGAGACCCAGTACTTC. This codes for CASSGRLAGQETQYF.

V and J are TRBV10-3 and TRBJ2-6; weak D call: TRBD1 (6 bases). This CDR3 has 15 residues. The V gene's germline CDR1 is ENHRY and CDR2 SYGVKD. The germline V and J ends were trimmed by 2 bases and 1 base, with 6 bases remaining between them. In nucleotides, the CDR3 is TGTGCCATCAGTGAGCAGGGGTCTGGGGCCAACGTCCTGACTTTC. Translated, it gives CAISEQGSGANVLTF.

This chain connects TRBV6-2 or TRBV6-3 to TRBJ1-1; no clear D. The germline V gene encodes CDR1 MNHEY and CDR2 SVGEGT. CDR3 length: 15 residues. Trimming stripped 3 bases from V and 3 bases from J, with 14 bases between. CDR3 amino acids: CASSYPRGIDTEAFF. Written as DNA, the CDR3 is TGTGCCAGCAGTTATCCGCGAGGGATCGACACTGAAGCTTTCTTT.

This clonotype was counted between two and nine times. The chain is built from TRBV12-3 or TRBV12-4 and TRBJ2-1; 8 nucleotides line up with TRBD2. V was pared by 1 base and J by 4 bases, with 6 bases of the junction left unmatched. The CDR3 length is 16 residues. Written as DNA, the CDR3 is TGTGCCAGCAGTTTAGACAGCGGGAGCAGGTACAATGAGCAGTTCTTC. This gives the protein CASSLDSGSRYNEQFF.